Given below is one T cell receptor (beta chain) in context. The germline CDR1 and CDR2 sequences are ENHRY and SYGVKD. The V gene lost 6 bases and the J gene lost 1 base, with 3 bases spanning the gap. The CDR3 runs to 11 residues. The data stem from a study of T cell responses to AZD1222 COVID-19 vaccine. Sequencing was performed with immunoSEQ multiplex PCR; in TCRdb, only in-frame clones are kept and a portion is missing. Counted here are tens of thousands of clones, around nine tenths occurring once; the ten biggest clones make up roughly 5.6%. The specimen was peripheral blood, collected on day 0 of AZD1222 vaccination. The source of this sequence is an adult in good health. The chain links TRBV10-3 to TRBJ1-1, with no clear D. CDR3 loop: CAIRENTEAFF. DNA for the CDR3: TGTGCCATCAGGGAGAACACTGAAGCTTTCTTT.